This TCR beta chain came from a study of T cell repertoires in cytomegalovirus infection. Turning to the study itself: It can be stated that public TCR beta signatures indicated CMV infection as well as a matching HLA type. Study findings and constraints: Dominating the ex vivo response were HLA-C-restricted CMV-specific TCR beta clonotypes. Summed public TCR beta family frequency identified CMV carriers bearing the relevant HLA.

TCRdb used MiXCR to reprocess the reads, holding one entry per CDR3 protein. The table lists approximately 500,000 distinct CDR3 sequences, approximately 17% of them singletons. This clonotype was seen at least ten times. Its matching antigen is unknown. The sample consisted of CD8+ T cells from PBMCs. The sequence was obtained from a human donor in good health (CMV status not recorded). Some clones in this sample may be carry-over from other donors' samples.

CDR3 in DNA: TGTGCCAGCAGCTTAGTAGGGCAGGGGATGGATGAGCAGTTCTTC. Its translation is CASSLVGQGMDEQFF. This chain connects TRBV7-8 to TRBJ2-1, with D perhaps TRBD1 (6 bases). Deletions cut 1 base from V and 8 bases from J, with 15 bases between. The CDR3 is made up of 15 amino acids. Germline assignment: CDR1 SGHVS and CDR2 FQNEAQ.